This T cell receptor (beta chain) is from a study of T cell responses to AZD1222 COVID-19 vaccine. CDR1 MGHRA and CDR2 YSYEKL come from the germline V gene. This CDR3 spans 18 amino acids. Losses at the gene ends were 4 bases for V and 5 bases for J; bases not matched to a gene: 14. Overall study findings and caveats: Clonal diversity was possibly underestimated, and the donors were mostly white British, with more females. A rise in Spike-specific TCR breadth and depth followed two AZD1222 doses.

Notes on this clone: Its matching antigen is unknown.

TCRdb's copy holds only in-frame clones and misses some; the assay was immunoSEQ multiplex PCR. The data show 120,000 or so clones, 86% seen once. The sample consisted of peripheral blood, taken 28 days after the second AZD1222 dose. The TCR was taken from an adult who received the AZD1222 COVID-19 vaccine. The genes are TRBV4-1 and TRBJ2-5; TRBD2 agrees at 12 bases. As DNA, the CDR3 is TGCGCCAGCAGCCGCCAGACTAGCGGGGGCTCGGGGATCGAGACCCAGTACTTC. This gives the protein CASSRQTSGGSGIETQYF.